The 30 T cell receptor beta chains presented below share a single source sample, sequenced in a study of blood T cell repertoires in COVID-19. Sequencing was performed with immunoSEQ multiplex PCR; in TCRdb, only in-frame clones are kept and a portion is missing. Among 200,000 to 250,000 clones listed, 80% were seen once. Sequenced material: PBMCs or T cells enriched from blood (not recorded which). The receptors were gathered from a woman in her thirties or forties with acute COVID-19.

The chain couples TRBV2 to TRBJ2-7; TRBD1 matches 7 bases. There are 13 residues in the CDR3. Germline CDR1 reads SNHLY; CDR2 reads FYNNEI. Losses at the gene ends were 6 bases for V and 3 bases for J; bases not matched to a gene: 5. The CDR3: CASSDRTGYEQYF. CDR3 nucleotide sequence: TGTGCCAGCAGCGACCGGACAGGCTACGAGCAGTACTTC.

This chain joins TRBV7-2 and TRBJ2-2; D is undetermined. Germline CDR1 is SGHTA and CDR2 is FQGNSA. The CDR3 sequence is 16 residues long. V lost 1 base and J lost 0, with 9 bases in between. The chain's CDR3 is CASSLVGQANTGELFF. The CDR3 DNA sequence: TGTGCCAGCAGCTTAGTCGGCCAGGCGAACACCGGGGAGCTGTTTTTT.

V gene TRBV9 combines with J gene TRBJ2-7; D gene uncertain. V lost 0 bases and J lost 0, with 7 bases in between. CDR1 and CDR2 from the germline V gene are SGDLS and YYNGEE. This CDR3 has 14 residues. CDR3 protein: CASSVVSSSYEQYF. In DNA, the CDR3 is TGTGCCAGCAGCGTAGTTAGCAGCTCCTACGAGCAGTACTTC.

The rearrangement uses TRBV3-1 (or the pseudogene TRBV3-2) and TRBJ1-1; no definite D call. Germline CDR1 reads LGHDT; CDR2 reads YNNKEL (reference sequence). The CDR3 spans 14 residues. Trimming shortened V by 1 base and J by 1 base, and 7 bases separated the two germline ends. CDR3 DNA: TGTGCCAGCAGCCAAGTTACAGAGAACACTGAAGCTTTCTTT. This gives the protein CASSQVTENTEAFF.

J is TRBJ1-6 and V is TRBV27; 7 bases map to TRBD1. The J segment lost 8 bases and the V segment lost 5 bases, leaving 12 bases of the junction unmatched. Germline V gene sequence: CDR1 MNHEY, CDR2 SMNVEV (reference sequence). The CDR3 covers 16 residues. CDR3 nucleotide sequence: TGTGCCAGCAGTCCCACACAGGGGCACGGAGATTCACCCCTCCACTTT. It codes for CASSPTQGHGDSPLHF.

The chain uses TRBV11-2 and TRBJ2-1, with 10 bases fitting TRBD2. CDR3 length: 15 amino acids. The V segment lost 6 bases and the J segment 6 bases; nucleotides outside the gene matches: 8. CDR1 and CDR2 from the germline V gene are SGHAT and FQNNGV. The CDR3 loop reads CASRKSGGDFNEQFF. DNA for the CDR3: TGTGCCAGCAGGAAAAGCGGGGGGGATTTCAATGAGCAGTTCTTC.

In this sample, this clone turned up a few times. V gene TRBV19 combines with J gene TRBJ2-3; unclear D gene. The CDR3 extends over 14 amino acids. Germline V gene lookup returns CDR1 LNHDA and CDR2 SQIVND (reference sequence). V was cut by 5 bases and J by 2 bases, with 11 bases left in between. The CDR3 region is CASSQVLTTDTQYF. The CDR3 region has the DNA TGTGCCAGTAGTCAGGTCCTCACCACAGATACGCAGTATTTT.

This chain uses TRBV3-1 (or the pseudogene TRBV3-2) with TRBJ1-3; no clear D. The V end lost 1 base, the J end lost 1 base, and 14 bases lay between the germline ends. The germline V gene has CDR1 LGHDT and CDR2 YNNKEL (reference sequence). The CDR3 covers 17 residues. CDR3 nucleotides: TGTGCCAGCAGCCAAGCCCCTTTGATGACATCTGGAAACACCATATATTTT. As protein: CASSQAPLMTSGNTIYF.

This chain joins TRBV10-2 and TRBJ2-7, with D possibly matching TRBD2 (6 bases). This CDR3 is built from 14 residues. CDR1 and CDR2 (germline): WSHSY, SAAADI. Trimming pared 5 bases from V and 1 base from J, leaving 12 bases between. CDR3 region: CASSKPGVSYEQYF. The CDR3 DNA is TGCGCCAGCAGTAAACCGGGGGTTTCCTACGAGCAGTACTTC.

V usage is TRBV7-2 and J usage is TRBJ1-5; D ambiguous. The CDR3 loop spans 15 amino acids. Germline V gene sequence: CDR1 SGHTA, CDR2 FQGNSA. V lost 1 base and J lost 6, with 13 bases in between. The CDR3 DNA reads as TGTGCCAGCAGCTTAGGAGTCTCGGGTTCTCAGCCCCAGCATTTT. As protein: CASSLGVSGSQPQHF.

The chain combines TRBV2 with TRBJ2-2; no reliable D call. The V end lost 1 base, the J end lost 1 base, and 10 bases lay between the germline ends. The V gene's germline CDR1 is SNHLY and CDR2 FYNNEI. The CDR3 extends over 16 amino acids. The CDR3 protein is CASSEVVPENTGELFF. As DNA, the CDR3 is TGTGCCAGCAGTGAAGTGGTACCAGAGAACACCGGGGAGCTGTTTTTT.

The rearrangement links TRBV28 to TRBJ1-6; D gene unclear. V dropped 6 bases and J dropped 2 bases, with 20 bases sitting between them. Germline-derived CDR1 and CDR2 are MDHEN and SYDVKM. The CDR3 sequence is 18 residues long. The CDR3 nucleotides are TGTGCCAGCAGCAGCCCCGGTGGGCTCCAGACCTATAATTCACCCCTCCACTTT. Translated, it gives CASSSPGGLQTYNSPLHF.

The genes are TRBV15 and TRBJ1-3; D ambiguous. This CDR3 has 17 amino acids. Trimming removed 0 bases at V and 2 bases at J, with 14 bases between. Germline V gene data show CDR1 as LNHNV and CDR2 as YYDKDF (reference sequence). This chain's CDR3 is CATSRDRIRVAGNTIYF. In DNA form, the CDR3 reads TGTGCCACCAGCAGAGATAGGATCCGGGTCGCTGGAAACACCATATATTTT.

CDR3 nucleotides: TGTGCCTCCCAGGAGGGGAACACTGAAGCTTTCTTT. Residues: CASQEGNTEAFF. The chain combines TRBV6-5 with TRBJ1-1; D ambiguous. The germline V and J ends were trimmed by 11 bases and 1 base, with 11 bases remaining between them. CDR1 is MNHEY, CDR2 SVGAGI, per germline. This CDR3 has 12 residues.

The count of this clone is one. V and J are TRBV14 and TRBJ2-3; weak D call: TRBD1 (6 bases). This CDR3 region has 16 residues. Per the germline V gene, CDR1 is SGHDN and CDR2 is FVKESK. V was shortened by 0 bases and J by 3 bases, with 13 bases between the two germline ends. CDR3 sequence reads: CASSQDLRGRTDTQYF. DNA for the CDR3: TGTGCCAGCAGCCAAGATCTCAGGGGAAGGACAGATACGCAGTATTTT.

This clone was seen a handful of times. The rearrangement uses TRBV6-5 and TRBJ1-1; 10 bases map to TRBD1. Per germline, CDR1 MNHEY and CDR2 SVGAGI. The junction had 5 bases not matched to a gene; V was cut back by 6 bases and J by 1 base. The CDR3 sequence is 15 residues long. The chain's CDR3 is CASSRRDRGNTEAFF. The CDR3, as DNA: TGTGCCAGCAGCCGTAGGGACAGGGGGAACACTGAAGCTTTCTTT.

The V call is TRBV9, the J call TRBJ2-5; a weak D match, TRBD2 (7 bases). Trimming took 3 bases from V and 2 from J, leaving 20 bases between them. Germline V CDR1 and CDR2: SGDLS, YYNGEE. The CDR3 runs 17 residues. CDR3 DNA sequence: TGTGCCAGCAGCGGTCCTTGGGAGGGGGGCCAACAAGAGACCCAGTACTTC. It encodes CASSGPWEGGQQETQYF.

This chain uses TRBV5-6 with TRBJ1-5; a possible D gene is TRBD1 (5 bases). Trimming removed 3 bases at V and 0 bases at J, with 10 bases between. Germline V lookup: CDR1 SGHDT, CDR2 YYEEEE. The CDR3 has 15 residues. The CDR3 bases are TGTGCCAGCAGCTCACAGGTTTATAGCAATCAGCCCCAGCATTTT. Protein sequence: CASSSQVYSNQPQHF.

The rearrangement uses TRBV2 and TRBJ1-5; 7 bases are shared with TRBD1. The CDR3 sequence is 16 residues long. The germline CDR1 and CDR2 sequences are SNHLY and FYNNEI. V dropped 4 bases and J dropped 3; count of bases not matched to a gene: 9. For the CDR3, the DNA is TGTGCCAGCAGTGGACGACAGGGAAGGTCCAATCAGCCCCAGCATTTT. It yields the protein CASSGRQGRSNQPQHF.

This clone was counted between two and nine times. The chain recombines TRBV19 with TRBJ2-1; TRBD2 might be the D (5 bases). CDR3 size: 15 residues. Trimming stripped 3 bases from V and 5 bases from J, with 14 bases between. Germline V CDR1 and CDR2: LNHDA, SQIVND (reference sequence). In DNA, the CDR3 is TGTGCCAGTAGTATCTCGGGGAACATAAACAATGAGCAGTTCTTC. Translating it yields CASSISGNINNEQFF.

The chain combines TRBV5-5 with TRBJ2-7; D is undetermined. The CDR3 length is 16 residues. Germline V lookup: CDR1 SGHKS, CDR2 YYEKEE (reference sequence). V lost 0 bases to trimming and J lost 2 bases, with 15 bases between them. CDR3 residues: CASSLATAKSTYEQYF. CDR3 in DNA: TGTGCCAGCAGCTTGGCCACCGCTAAATCCACCTACGAGCAGTACTTC. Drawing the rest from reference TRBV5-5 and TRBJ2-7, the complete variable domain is DAGVTQSPTHLIKTRGQQVTLRCSPISGHKSVSWYQQVLGQGPQFIFQYYEKEERGRGNFPDRFSARQFPNYSSELNVNALLLGDSALYLCASSLATAKSTYEQYFGPGTRLTVT.

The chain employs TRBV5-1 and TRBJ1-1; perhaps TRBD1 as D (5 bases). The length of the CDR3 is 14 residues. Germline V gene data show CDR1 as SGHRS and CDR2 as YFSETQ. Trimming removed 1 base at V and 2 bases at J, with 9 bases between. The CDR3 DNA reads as TGCGCCAGCAGCTTGAGGCAGGGAAACACTGAAGCTTTCTTT. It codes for CASSLRQGNTEAFF. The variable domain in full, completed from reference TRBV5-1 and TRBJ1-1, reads KAGVTQTPRYLIKTRGQQVTLSCSPISGHRSVSWYQQTPGQGLQFLFEYFSETQRNKGNFPGRFSGRQFSNSRSEMNVSTLELGDSALYLCASSLRQGNTEAFFGQGTRLTVV.

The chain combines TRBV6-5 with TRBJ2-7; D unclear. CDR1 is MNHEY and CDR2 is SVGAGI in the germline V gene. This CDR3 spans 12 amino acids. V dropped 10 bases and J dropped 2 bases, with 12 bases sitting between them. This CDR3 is CATRQVTYEQYF. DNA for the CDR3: TGTGCCACCAGGCAGGTAACCTACGAGCAGTACTTC.

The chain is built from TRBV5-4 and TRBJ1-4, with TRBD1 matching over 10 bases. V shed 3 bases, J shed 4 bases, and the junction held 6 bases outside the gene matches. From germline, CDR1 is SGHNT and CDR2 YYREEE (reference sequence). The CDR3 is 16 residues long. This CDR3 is CASSYRTGGRNEKLFF. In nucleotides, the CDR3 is TGTGCCAGCAGCTACCGGACAGGGGGGCGTAATGAAAAACTGTTTTTT.

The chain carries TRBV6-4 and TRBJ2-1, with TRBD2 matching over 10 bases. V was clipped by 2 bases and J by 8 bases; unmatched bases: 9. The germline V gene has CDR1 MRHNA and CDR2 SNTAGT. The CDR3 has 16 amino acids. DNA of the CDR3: TGTGCCAGCAGTGACGCAGCGGGAGGGCCCATCCATGAGCAGTTCTTC. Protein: CASSDAAGGPIHEQFF.

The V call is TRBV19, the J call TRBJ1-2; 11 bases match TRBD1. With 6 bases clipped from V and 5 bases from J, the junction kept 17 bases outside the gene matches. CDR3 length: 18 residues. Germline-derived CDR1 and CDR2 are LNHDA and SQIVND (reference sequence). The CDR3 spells CASRQAGTGGLQVYGYTF. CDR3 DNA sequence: TGTGCCAGTAGGCAGGCCGGGACAGGGGGACTTCAAGTGTATGGCTACACCTTC.

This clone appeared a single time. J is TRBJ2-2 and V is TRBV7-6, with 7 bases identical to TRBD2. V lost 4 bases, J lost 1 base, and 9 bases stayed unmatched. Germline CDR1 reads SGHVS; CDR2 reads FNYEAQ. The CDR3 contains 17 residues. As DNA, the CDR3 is TGTGCCAGCAGCTCTCCGGGAGGAAACATGAACACCGGGGAGCTGTTTTTT. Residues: CASSSPGGNMNTGELFF.

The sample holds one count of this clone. CDR3 sequence reads: CASLASTNTGELFF. Here the CDR3 DNA reads TGTGCCAGTCTAGCGTCGACGAACACCGGGGAGCTGTTTTTT. This sequence joins TRBV11-1 and TRBJ2-2; D perhaps matches TRBD2 (6 bases). This CDR3 has 14 amino acids. Germline CDR1 reads SGHAT; CDR2 reads FQDESV (reference sequence). V lost 9 bases, J lost 0 bases, and 11 bases lay in between.

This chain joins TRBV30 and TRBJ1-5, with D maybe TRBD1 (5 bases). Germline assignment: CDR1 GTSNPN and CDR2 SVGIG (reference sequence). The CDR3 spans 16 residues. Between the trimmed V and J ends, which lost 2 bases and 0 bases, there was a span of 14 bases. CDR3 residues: CAWSRIGDSSNQPQHF. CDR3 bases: TGTGCCTGGAGTCGTATTGGGGACTCTAGCAATCAGCCCCAGCATTTT.

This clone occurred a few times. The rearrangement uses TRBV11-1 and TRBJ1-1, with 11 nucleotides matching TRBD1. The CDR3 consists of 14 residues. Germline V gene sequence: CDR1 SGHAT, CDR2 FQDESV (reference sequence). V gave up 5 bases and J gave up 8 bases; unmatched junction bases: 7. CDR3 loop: CASSNRDRGNEAFF. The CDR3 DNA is TGTGCCAGCAGCAATCGGGACAGGGGGAACGAAGCTTTCTTT.